One sample yielded the 20 T cell receptor beta chains listed below, sequenced in a study of radiotherapy plus CTLA-4 blockade in lung cancer. The protocol was immunoSEQ multiplex PCR, while the TCRdb copy is restricted to in-frame clones and leaves out a portion. The data show 80,000 or so clones, with about four fifths seen just once and approximately 3.8% held by the top ten. The sequencing used peripheral blood, collected from a patient treated with radiotherapy plus ipilimumab. Receptor source: a human donor with non-small cell lung cancer who had a partial response to radiotherapy plus ipilimumab. Some clones in this sample may be carry-over from other donors' samples.

This chain links TRBV2 with TRBJ2-7; 11 bases line up with TRBD1. Germline values: CDR1 SNHLY, CDR2 FYNNEI. The CDR3 has 15 residues. The V and J ends lost 2 bases and 6 bases, in that order; junction bases with no gene match: 6. The CDR3 here is CASSEFGTGGGEQYF. The CDR3 nucleotides are TGTGCCAGCAGTGAATTCGGGACAGGGGGAGGCGAGCAGTACTTC.

This clone has just a few counts. V and J are TRBV2 and TRBJ1-3; D is ambiguous. The germline V and J ends were trimmed by 7 bases and 1 base, with 8 bases remaining between them. The CDR3 has 13 amino acids. Germline loops: CDR1 SNHLY, CDR2 FYNNEI. In DNA, the CDR3 is TGTGCCAGCAAAAGGGAGTCTGGAAACACCATATATTTT. Translating gives CASKRESGNTIYF.

In its sample, this clone was seen a few times. This rearrangement joins TRBV11-3 to TRBJ2-3; TRBD2 matches 10 bases. V lost 5 bases, J lost 2 bases, and 10 bases stayed unmatched. This CDR3 is built from 17 residues. Germline loops: CDR1 SGHNT, CDR2 YENEEA. CDR3 sequence: CASSRLQTSGSTDTQYF. The CDR3 DNA is TGTGCCAGCAGCCGGCTCCAGACTAGCGGGTCCACAGATACGCAGTATTTT.

The chain employs TRBV5-4 and TRBJ2-5; tentatively, D is TRBD2 (7 bases). Germline CDR1 SGHNT, CDR2 YYREEE (reference sequence). Trimming removed 0 bases from V and 4 bases from J, with 13 bases in between. The CDR3 runs 15 residues. The CDR3 region is CASSLGGGVGETQYF. CDR3 bases: TGTGCCAGCAGCTTGGGAGGGGGGGTAGGAGAGACCCAGTACTTC.

CDR3 amino acids: CASSPGDGQPQHF. The CDR3 DNA reads as TGTGCCAGTAGTCCAGGGGATGGTCAGCCCCAGCATTTT. The rearrangement joins TRBV19 to TRBJ1-5, with D possibly matching TRBD1 (6 bases). This CDR3 has 13 amino acids. V was cut by 5 bases and J by 6 bases, with 11 bases left in between. The V gene's germline CDR1 is LNHDA and CDR2 SQIVND (reference sequence).

Only one count was recorded for this clone. The chain employs TRBV10-2 and TRBJ2-7, with 10 positions matching TRBD2. CDR1 and CDR2 (germline): WSHSY, SAAADI. V was pared by 6 bases and J by 7 bases, with 15 bases of the junction left unmatched. The CDR3 covers 16 residues. CDR3 sequence: CASRGGASGRDAEQYF. For the CDR3, the DNA is TGCGCCAGCAGGGGGGGGGCCAGCGGGAGGGACGCAGAGCAGTACTTC.

The chain joins TRBV11-2 to TRBJ2-3, with a weak D call TRBD2 (6 bases). CDR3 size: 15 residues. CDR1 and CDR2 from the germline V gene are SGHAT and FQNNGV. V lost 1 base, J lost 4 bases, and 12 bases lay in between. The CDR3 DNA is TGTGCCAGCAGCTTAGGTGCGGGGAGATCAGATACGCAGTATTTT. Its translation: CASSLGAGRSDTQYF. Using reference TRBV11-2 and TRBJ2-3 for the parts outside the CDR3, the full variable domain is EAGVAQSPRYKIIEKRQSVAFWCNPISGHATLYWYQQILGQGPKLLIQFQNNGVVDDSQLPKDRFSAERLKGVDSTLKIQPAKLEDSAVYLCASSLGAGRSDTQYFGPGTRLTVL.

The rearrangement uses TRBV27 and TRBJ2-5, with 10 bases matching TRBD1. The germline CDR1 and CDR2 sequences are MNHEY and SMNVEV (reference sequence). V shed 4 bases, J shed 7 bases, and the junction held 15 bases outside the gene matches. This CDR3 spans 17 amino acids. CDR3 sequence: CASSSIRQGAGRGTQYF. The DNA of the CDR3 is TGTGCCAGCAGTTCCATTCGACAGGGGGCCGGCCGGGGGACCCAGTACTTC.

V is TRBV19 and J is TRBJ2-5, with 8 nucleotides matching TRBD2. The V and J ends lost 4 bases and 4 bases, in that order; junction bases with no gene match: 11. This CDR3 has 16 residues. Germline assignment: CDR1 LNHDA and CDR2 SQIVND (reference sequence). CDR3 in amino acids: CASSTTAGLVLETQYF. The CDR3 coding sequence is TGTGCCAGTAGTACAACCGCGGGACTAGTTTTAGAGACCCAGTACTTC.

The chain combines TRBV7-9 with TRBJ1-1, with 7 bases matching TRBD1. Germline V gene sequence: CDR1 SEHNR, CDR2 FQNEAQ (reference sequence). V shed 7 bases and J 3 bases; nucleotides not matched to a gene: 11. The CDR3 has 15 residues. CDR3 in amino acids: CASTVAEGTDTEAFF. The CDR3 nucleotides read TGTGCCAGCACCGTCGCAGAGGGGACAGACACTGAAGCTTTCTTT.

V and J are TRBV7-3 and TRBJ2-2; 8 bases fit TRBD1. The CDR3 runs to 16 residues. Germline V gives CDR1 SGHTA, CDR2 FQGTGA. The trim removed 5 bases at V and 1 base at J, leaving 6 bases unmatched. CDR3 DNA sequence: TGTGCCAGCAGCATCCAGGGGGCTGGGAACACCGGGGAGCTGTTTTTT. This codes for CASSIQGAGNTGELFF.

CDR3 nucleotide sequence: TGTGCCAGCAGCTTAACTAGCGCACGTTACAATGAGCAGTTCTTC. Encoded protein: CASSLTSARYNEQFF. The chain uses TRBV7-6 and TRBJ2-1, with 7 bases that match TRBD2. The germline V gene has CDR1 SGHVS and CDR2 FNYEAQ. The CDR3 extends over 15 amino acids. V shed 2 bases, J shed 4 bases, and the junction held 5 bases outside the gene matches.

This clone was seen once. V and J are TRBV27 and TRBJ2-1; 10 bases are a match to TRBD1. Germline trimming cut 5 bases from V and 8 bases from J; bases unmatched to any gene: 9. Germline-derived CDR1 and CDR2 are MNHEY and SMNVEV (reference sequence). This CDR3 has 15 amino acids. CDR3 loop: CASSLGTGVVDEQFF. CDR3 bases: TGTGCCAGCAGTCTTGGGACAGGGGTGGTGGATGAGCAGTTCTTC.

The rearrangement joins TRBV27 to TRBJ1-5; no reliable D call. CDR1 is MNHEY and CDR2 is SMNVEV in the germline V gene (reference sequence). Trimming cost V 7 bases and J 0 bases, with 13 bases left between them. There are 15 residues in the CDR3. The CDR3 here is CASKVDNLSNQPQHF. CDR3 bases: TGTGCCAGCAAAGTAGACAACCTTAGCAATCAGCCCCAGCATTTT.

The chain has TRBV7-2 and TRBJ2-5; 9 positions match TRBD2. This CDR3 region has 14 residues. Germline CDR1 and CDR2: SGHTA and FQGNSA. V shed 2 bases, J shed 3 bases, and the junction held 1 base outside the gene matches. CDR3 sequence (DNA): TGTGCCAGCAGCTTACTAGCGGGGAAAGAGACCCAGTACTTC. It codes for CASSLLAGKETQYF.

The chain joins TRBV12-2 to TRBJ1-2. TRBV12-2 is designated a pseudogene. This CDR3 has 12 residues. The CDR3 DNA follows: TGTGCAAGTCGCTTAATTCCCGGTGGCTACACCTTC. This encodes CASRLIPGGYTF.

This chain links TRBV19 with TRBJ2-7; D uncertain. The ends were cut back, 5 bases at V and 1 base at J, with 15 bases in the middle. The CDR3 has 15 amino acids. Germline V CDR1 and CDR2: LNHDA, SQIVND (reference sequence). This CDR3 is CASSPRTQMSYEQYF. The DNA of the CDR3 is TGTGCCAGTAGTCCCCGAACCCAGATGTCCTACGAGCAGTACTTC.

With regard to this clone: The junction differs from germline at one of its ends, possibly a read error. The chain uses TRBV15 and TRBJ2-1; 10 positions match TRBD2. Germline V gene lookup returns CDR1 LNHNV and CDR2 YYDKDF (reference sequence). This CDR3 has 16 amino acids. The CDR3 loop is CATSGEQRGGRDEQFF. In nucleotides, the CDR3 is TGTGCCACCAGCGGAGAACAGCGGGGGGGCAGAGATGAGCAGTTCTTC.

The V gene is TRBV5-6, the J gene TRBJ1-5, with D possibly matching TRBD1 (5 bases). Trimming took off 0 bases at V and 6 bases at J, with 13 bases between the two ends. This CDR3 region has 15 residues. Germline CDR1 and CDR2: SGHDT and YYEEEE. The DNA of the CDR3 is TGTGCCAGCAGCTTGGCGGCCAGGGAGGGTCAGCCCCAGCATTTT. This codes for CASSLAAREGQPQHF.

J is TRBJ2-7 and V is TRBV7-9, with 7 bases that match TRBD2. CDR3 size: 18 residues. Losses at the gene ends were 0 bases for V and 0 bases for J; bases not matched to a gene: 11. From germline, CDR1 is SEHNR and CDR2 FQNEAQ (reference sequence). CDR3 in amino acids: CASSLAKGGAQDSYEQYF. The CDR3 DNA is TGTGCCAGCAGCTTAGCGAAGGGAGGGGCTCAGGACTCCTACGAGCAGTACTTC.